The rows below give T cell receptor beta chains drawn from one sample of a study of blood T cell repertoires in COVID-19. The assay was immunoSEQ multiplex PCR, and TCRdb's table has in-frame clones only and misses some. The repertoire consists of nearly 350,000 clones, with roughly 90% occurring once and the leading ten covering just under 7.5%. The sample comprised peripheral blood. These receptors all stem from a woman between 65 and 79 years old with COVID-19, enrolled during active disease. CDR3s include the opening cysteine and the closing phenylalanine or tryptophan. A D gene is named only where the DNA matches it firmly. Clone size is shown for a subset of rows, as once, few, many or a class of expanded clone.

J gene,V gene,D gene,CDR3 length,clone size,CDR3 protein,CDR3 DNA
TRBJ2-1,TRBV11-3,TRBD2,17,NA,CASSQTSGGPSYNEQFF,TGTGCCAGCAGCCAGACTAGCGGGGGGCCTTCCTACAATGAGCAGTTCTTC
TRBJ1-1,TRBV6-6,NA,14,NA,CASSQQQVNTEAFF,TGTGCCAGCAGCCAACAACAGGTGAACACTGAAGCTTTCTTT
TRBJ1-2,TRBV27,NA,16,NA,CASSLAPPQGTYGYTF,TGTGCCAGCAGTTTAGCCCCCCCCCAGGGAACGTATGGCTACACCTTC
TRBJ1-3,TRBV6-5,NA,15,NA,CASSDSVSSGNTIYF,TGTGCCAGCAGTGACTCAGTCAGCTCTGGAAACACCATATATTTT
TRBJ2-2,TRBV11-2,TRBD1,15,NA,CASSSGQGATGELFF,TGTGCCAGCAGCTCGGGACAGGGGGCCACCGGGGAGCTGTTTTTT
TRBJ2-2,TRBV24-1,TRBD1,15,NA,CATSGDRGVTGELFF,TGTGCCACCAGTGGGGACAGGGGAGTTACCGGGGAGCTGTTTTTT
TRBJ2-7,TRBV28,NA,18,NA,CASSLRPPGRRLGYEQYF,TGTGCCAGCAGTTTACGACCCCCAGGTCGCCGCTTGGGCTACGAGCAGTACTTC
TRBJ1-2,TRBV28,NA,14,NA,CASSLGAGLYGYTF,TGTGCCAGCAGTTTGGGGGCGGGCCTCTATGGCTACACCTTC
TRBJ2-3,TRBV9,NA,16,NA,CASSGPSPGLLDTQYF,TGTGCCAGCAGCGGCCCCTCCCCGGGGTTGCTAGATACGCAGTATTTT
TRBJ2-5,TRBV9,TRBD2,17,NA,CASSVVDRAGGRETQYF,TGTGCCAGCAGCGTAGTTGACCGAGCGGGGGGACGAGAGACCCAGTACTTC
TRBJ2-1,TRBV6-2/TRBV6-3,TRBD2,18,NA,CASSYPNASGGIYNEQFF,TGTGCCAGCAGTTACCCTAACGCTAGCGGGGGGATATACAATGAGCAGTTCTTC
TRBJ2-5,TRBV5-4,NA,13,NA,CASSSQKEETQYF,TGTGCCAGCAGCTCACAGAAGGAAGAGACCCAGTACTTC
TRBJ2-1,TRBV7-3,TRBD2,15,NA,CASSLLRGGNDEQFF,TGTGCCAGCAGCTTGTTGCGGGGGGGCAATGATGAGCAGTTCTTC
TRBJ1-2,TRBV5-1,TRBD1,14,NA,CASSPTGGNYGYTF,TGCGCCAGCAGCCCGACAGGGGGGAACTATGGCTACACCTTC
TRBJ1-1,TRBV5-6,NA,13,NA,CASSRTVNTEAFF,TGTGCCAGCAGCCGGACAGTGAACACTGAAGCTTTCTTT
TRBJ1-2,TRBV12-3/TRBV12-4,TRBD1,13,NA,CASSLDRTYGYTF,TGTGCCAGCAGCTTGGACAGGACTTATGGCTACACCTTC
TRBJ2-5,TRBV4-3,TRBD1,15,few,CASSLYWTGQETQYF,TGCGCCAGCAGCCTCTATTGGACAGGGCAAGAGACCCAGTACTTC
TRBJ1-3,TRBV9,NA,15,NA,CASSVVGGPGNTIYF,TGTGCCAGCAGCGTAGTCGGGGGGCCTGGAAACACCATATATTTT
TRBJ1-2,TRBV7-2,TRBD1,16,NA,CASSLLIMGQGIGYTF,TGTGCCAGCAGCTTACTCATAATGGGACAGGGAATTGGCTACACCTTC
TRBJ1-1,TRBV30,TRBD1,13,few,CAWEGTGGPEAFF,TGTGCCTGGGAAGGGACAGGGGGACCTGAAGCTTTCTTT
TRBJ2-5,TRBV29-1,NA,12,NA,CSVVGGGETQYF,TGCAGCGTTGTCGGGGGAGGAGAGACCCAGTACTTC
TRBJ2-4,TRBV5-1,NA,17,NA,CASSFFMIGQGKNIQYF,TGCGCCAGCAGCTTTTTCATGATTGGGCAGGGAAAAAACATTCAGTACTTC
TRBJ1-4,TRBV12-3/TRBV12-4,NA,12,NA,CASSLIDEKLFF,TGTGCCAGCAGTTTAATCGATGAAAAACTGTTTTTT